What follows describes a single TCR beta chain. Its antigen is still unknown. Per-base quality was not reported, and no clone a single base away is much larger than it. This sample is drawn from a study of shared clonotypes between healthy human individuals (dated by TCRdb to 2019 to 2021). About the full investigation: The cohort included three men and a couple of women between 18 and 49 years of age. For each donor, CD4 naive and CD4 memory were each given three plates, CD8 naive was given two plates, and CD8 memory was given one plate. Blood TCR repertoires of a handful of healthy adults were deeply sequenced to estimate repertoire size and the extent of clonotype sharing between individuals. Different laboratories and diverse techniques were used to prepare libraries and sequence TCR repertoires, to increase sequencing depth and limit assay-specific biases. Each donor's leukapheresis produced roughly between about 0.8 and 8.9 billion PBMCs.

Using the deep immunoSEQ assay, multiplex PCR amplified TCR CDR3 regions from genomic DNA. Extracted genomic DNA from each cell subset was spread evenly across all wells of several immunoSEQ 96-well plates, with each plate serving as a replicate. For sorted subsets, each replicate PCR was loaded with around 200 ng genomic DNA, equivalent to some 27,000 T cell genomes. Purified libraries were measured with a Qubit 3.0 fluorometer, size-checked on a Bioanalyzer 2100, and measured again with the KAPA Library Quantification kit. Each immunoSEQ 96-well plate was sequenced on its own single-read 150-cycle Illumina NextSeq 550 flow cell. The study's processing was this. Because the immunoSEQ output included only junctional sequences and no quality scores, the filtering could not be the same as the filtering used for full-length reads. To assign V/J genes and CDR3, sequences were annotated against IMGT germline references using PyIR, a Python wrapper for IgBLAST v1.9. Any read was removed if the V/J assignment was weak (E-value above 1e-6), the CDR3 was missing, or the read contained stop codons, out-of-frame junctions, or ambiguous translated residues. V3J clonotypes were defined by identical inferred V gene, J gene, and CDR3 amino acid sequence. The percentage overlap between two repertoires was calculated by dividing the number of shared unique clonotypes by the size of the smaller repertoire. RTK rarefaction, the Chao1 estimator, and Recon v2.1 estimates of unobserved clonotypes were used to assess repertoire richness. OLGA was used to compute generation probabilities for all TCRbeta clonotypes that the gDNA method yielded from a few donors. Imported from immuneACCESS, the table was reduced by TCRdb to in-frame sequences with V and J called. These copies leave out some clones; in studies compared against another copy, an unresolved V gene accounts for under half, and the cause of the remainder is not known. The V and J calls and the clone size are those of that table, but D and trimming were determined from the DNA. The sample table lists approximately 840,000 clones, roughly 96% of them with a count of one. The ten largest clones capture over 0.2% of the sample.

CD8 naive samples consisted of CD45RO-negative cells that were positively selected for CCR7, yielding a CD45RA+CCR7+ population without TemRA cells. Healthy HIV-negative adults with no recently reported acute infections or vaccinations were included as donors. Only Caucasian adults living in Nashville, Tennessee, USA were represented among the donors. Blood was obtained by leukapheresis, after which PBMCs were separated by Ficoll-Histopaque density gradient centrifugation and cryopreserved in liquid nitrogen vapor phase. Purity and quantity of every magnetically sorted T cell population were checked by analytical flow cytometry. Genomic DNA was isolated from every sorted fraction and measured by UV absorbance on a Nanodrop 2000c. Study-wide conclusions, independent of this receptor: Only blood was sampled, and tissue TCR repertoires likely differ from those in blood. Rarefaction of sorted-subset datasets indicated incomplete sequencing despite the large sequencing depth. Pairwise subsampling led to the expectation that sequencing depth would affect the degree of clonotype sharing among donors. The genetic and exposure-history diversity represented was limited by the small number of donors. Clonotypes shared by all four sorted-subset donors showed higher generation probabilities than non-shared clonotypes. Across four donors, about 5.2% of naive CD4, approximately 3.6% of naive CD8, roughly 2.2% of memory CD4, and about 0.4% of memory CD8 clonotypes were shared. Larger estimated clonotype richness was generally found for naive subsets than for memory subsets.

The CDR3 runs 10 amino acids, cysteine and phenylalanine included. Left in the record is the CDR3 DNA by itself, 30 bases read in frame from the first base. The junction carries 4 bases between V and J, which are trimmed by 4 bases and 7 bases respectively. CDR1 and CDR2 are read off the germline V gene as KGHSH and LQKENI. This receptor was identified in a man aged 25 to 40 in good health. Sequencing was carried out using naive CD8+ T cells sorted from blood. The sample's cell subset or site label, decoded: CD45RA+CCR7+. Rearrangement joined TRBV18 to TRBJ1-2; the D gene is not confidently resolved. The CDR3 region reads CASSLPGYTF. In nucleotides, the sequence is TGTGCCAGCTCACTCCCTGGCTACACCTTC.